These 30 T cell receptor beta chains originate from one sample sequenced in a study of blood T cell repertoires in COVID-19. Libraries were prepared by immunoSEQ multiplex PCR; TCRdb keeps only in-frame clonotypes and omits some of them. The data show 79,000 or so clones, 86% seen once. Material: peripheral blood. The receptors shown here come from a human donor in a cohort sampled during active COVID-19.

The rearrangement links TRBV28 to TRBJ2-4, with TRBD1 identical over 9 bases. The J segment lost 8 bases and the V segment lost 1 base, leaving 6 bases of the junction unmatched. Germline V lookup: CDR1 MDHEN, CDR2 SYDVKM. The CDR3 contains 15 residues. CDR3 nucleotide sequence: TGTGCCAGCAGTTTATCCGGACAGGGGAATGACATTCAGTACTTC. Encoded protein: CASSLSGQGNDIQYF. The full variable domain, rest sourced from reference TRBV28 and TRBJ2-4, is DVKVTQSSRYLVKRTGEKVFLECVQDMDHENMFWYRQDPGLGLRLIYFSYDVKMKEKGDIPEGYSVSREKKERFSLILESASTNQTSMYLCASSLSGQGNDIQYFGAGTRLSVL.

The chain combines TRBV6-1 with TRBJ1-6; the match to TRBD1 covers 12 bases. J lost 7 bases, V lost 4 bases, and 5 bases had no gene match. The V gene's germline CDR1 is MNHNS and CDR2 SASEGT. This CDR3 contains 16 residues. The CDR3 DNA reads as TGTGCCAGCAGTGGGGGACAGGGGGCGCGAAATTCACCCCTCCACTTT. This encodes CASSGGQGARNSPLHF.

The chain has TRBV5-4 and TRBJ1-2; D may be TRBD1 (5 bases). The germline V and J ends were trimmed by 4 bases and 3 bases, with 10 bases remaining between them. The CDR3 runs to 13 residues. From germline, CDR1 is SGHNT and CDR2 YYREEE (reference sequence). DNA for the CDR3: TGTGCCAGCAGCCGCGACAGCCACTATGGCTACACCTTC. This codes for CASSRDSHYGYTF. Complete variable domain (other parts from reference TRBV5-4 and TRBJ1-2): ETGVTQSPTHLIKTRGQQVTLRCSSQSGHNTVSWYQQALGQGPQFIFQYYREEENGRGNFPPRFSGLQFPNYSSELNVNALELDDSALYLCASSRDSHYGYTFGSGTRLTVV.

The J gene is TRBJ1-4, the V gene TRBV5-5; D may be TRBD1 (5 bases). This CDR3 spans 14 amino acids. The V gene's germline CDR1 is SGHKS and CDR2 YYEKEE (reference sequence). Trimming took off 0 bases at V and 4 bases at J, with 7 bases between the two ends. Here the CDR3 DNA reads TGTGCCAGCAGCTTGGGACAGCTTAATGAAAAACTGTTTTTT. Residues: CASSLGQLNEKLFF.

The rearrangement links TRBV5-6 to TRBJ2-3; 7 nucleotides align to TRBD1. Germline V CDR1 and CDR2: SGHDT, YYEEEE. The ends lost 0 bases at V and 3 bases at J; junction bases unmatched: 1. This CDR3 region has 14 residues. As DNA, the CDR3 is TGTGCCAGCAGCTTGGACAGGGGTACAGATACGCAGTATTTT. Protein sequence: CASSLDRGTDTQYF. Based on the CDR3 plus reference TRBV5-6 and TRBJ2-3, the full variable domain is DAGVTQSPTHLIKTRGQQVTLRCSPKSGHDTVSWYQQALGQGPQFIFQYYEEEERQRGNFPDRFSGHQFPNYSSELNVNALLLGDSALYLCASSLDRGTDTQYFGPGTRLTVL.

The chain carries TRBV5-1 and TRBJ2-1, with 7 nucleotides matching TRBD2. The CDR3 loop spans 14 amino acids. Losses at the gene ends were 1 base for V and 7 bases for J; bases not matched to a gene: 5. Germline lookup yields CDR1 SGHRS and CDR2 YFSETQ. Here the CDR3 DNA reads TGCGCCAGCAGCTTGTTGTCGGGAGGTAATGAGCAGTTCTTC. This translates into CASSLLSGGNEQFF. Filled out from reference TRBV5-1 and TRBJ2-1, the complete variable domain reads KAGVTQTPRYLIKTRGQQVTLSCSPISGHRSVSWYQQTPGQGLQFLFEYFSETQRNKGNFPGRFSGRQFSNSRSEMNVSTLELGDSALYLCASSLLSGGNEQFFGPGTRLTVL.

The chain combines TRBV15 with TRBJ1-3, with D possibly TRBD1 on 5 matching bases. The V and J ends lost 0 bases and 4 bases respectively, with 10 bases between them. Looked up from germline, CDR1 is LNHNV and CDR2 is YYDKDF (reference sequence). This CDR3 spans 15 amino acids. The CDR3 loop reads CATSRDPGSGNTIYF. As DNA, the CDR3 is TGTGCCACCAGCAGAGATCCAGGGTCCGGAAACACCATATATTTT.

This chain joins TRBV19 and TRBJ1-3; D gene unclear. CDR3 size: 16 residues. Trimming took off 7 bases at V and 0 bases at J, with 16 bases between the two ends. CDR1 and CDR2 (germline): LNHDA, SQIVND (reference sequence). DNA of the CDR3: TGTGCCAGTACCGAGGTTGGCATGACCTCTGGAAACACCATATATTTT. It is translated as CASTEVGMTSGNTIYF.

This rearrangement joins TRBV10-2 to TRBJ2-4; D is ambiguous. V was pared by 7 bases and J by 0 bases, with 13 bases between. Germline values: CDR1 WSHSY, CDR2 SAAADI. This CDR3 is built from 15 residues. CDR3: CASNIEQLAKNIQYF. Here the CDR3 DNA reads TGCGCCAGCAATATAGAACAGTTAGCCAAAAACATTCAGTACTTC.

The V and J genes are TRBV7-2 and TRBJ2-7; TRBD2 is a possible D gene (5 bases). Per the germline V gene, CDR1 is SGHTA and CDR2 is FQGNSA. V was clipped by 5 bases and J by 3 bases, with 14 bases between them. The CDR3 spans 14 residues. CDR3 nucleotides: TGTGCCAGCAGCCCCAGGACTGGGGACTACGAGCAGTACTTC. It codes for CASSPRTGDYEQYF.

This chain uses TRBV11-3 with TRBJ2-1; 10 bases are a match to TRBD2. V shed 5 bases and J 2 bases; nucleotides not matched to a gene: 6. From germline, CDR1 is SGHNT and CDR2 YENEEA. This CDR3 has 16 residues. CDR3 sequence (DNA): TGTGCCAGCAGCCGTGAGGGACTAGCGACCTACAATGAGCAGTTCTTC. This gives the protein CASSREGLATYNEQFF.

This clone was recorded once. The chain uses TRBV6-2 or TRBV6-3 and TRBJ1-5; a possible D gene is TRBD1 (5 bases). Germline-derived CDR1 and CDR2 are MNHEY and SVGEGT. V shed 1 base and J shed 1 base, with 17 bases lying between them. The CDR3 sequence is 18 residues long. CDR3 DNA sequence: TGTGCCAGCAGTTACTTTTCTCGGGGGGGAAGGAGCAATCAGCCCCAGCATTTT. It codes for CASSYFSRGGRSNQPQHF.

Here the CDR3 DNA reads TGTGCCAGCAGCTACCCGGCAGGGCTCGAGCAGTACTTC. It specifies CASSYPAGLEQYF. The chain combines TRBV11-2 with TRBJ2-7; a weak D match, TRBD1 (5 bases). Per germline, CDR1 SGHAT and CDR2 FQNNGV. V lost 4 bases and J lost 6, with 13 bases in between. The CDR3 length is 13 residues. Based on the CDR3 plus reference TRBV11-2 and TRBJ2-7, the full variable domain is EAGVAQSPRYKIIEKRQSVAFWCNPISGHATLYWYQQILGQGPKLLIQFQNNGVVDDSQLPKDRFSAERLKGVDSTLKIQPAKLEDSAVYLCASSYPAGLEQYFGPGTRLTVT.

The chain combines TRBV11-2 with TRBJ2-7, with D tentatively TRBD1 (5 bases). There are 15 residues in the CDR3. CDR1 is SGHAT, CDR2 FQNNGV, per germline. V lost 6 bases to trimming and J lost 3 bases, with 18 bases between them. The CDR3 bases are TGTGCCAGCAGTCACCTGGCGGCTAGGGGCTACGAGCAGTACTTC. This codes for CASSHLAARGYEQYF.

The genes are TRBV27 and TRBJ1-5; 8 positions agree with TRBD1. Germline CDR1 and CDR2: MNHEY and SMNVEV (reference sequence). V dropped 4 bases and J dropped 0; count of bases not matched to a gene: 26. The CDR3 has 23 residues. The CDR3 sequence: CASSWGIRQGRPYSNLSNQPQHF. The CDR3 nucleotides are TGTGCCAGCAGTTGGGGAATTAGACAGGGGAGACCCTATAGCAATCTTAGCAATCAGCCCCAGCATTTT.

The gene calls are TRBV27 and TRBJ2-3, with 11 bases that match TRBD1. Looked up from germline, CDR1 is MNHEY and CDR2 is SMNVEV (reference sequence). The CDR3 consists of 15 residues. Trimming took 6 bases from V and 4 from J; bases not matched to a gene: 6. CDR3 DNA sequence: TGTGCCAGCAGACCCCGGGACAGGGGGGCAGATACGCAGTATTTT. As protein: CASRPRDRGADTQYF.

V usage is TRBV25-1 and J usage is TRBJ1-6, with D perhaps TRBD1 (6 bases). This CDR3 is built from 15 residues. From germline, CDR1 is MGHDK and CDR2 SYGVNS. V gave up 2 bases and J gave up 5 bases, with 10 bases separating them. The CDR3 nucleotides are TGTGCCAGCAGTGAAACAGGGCCCAATAATTCACCCCTCCACTTT. Translated: CASSETGPNNSPLHF.

The chain has TRBV28 and TRBJ1-3, with 7 nucleotides matching TRBD1. The CDR3 sequence is 20 residues long. The germline V gene has CDR1 MDHEN and CDR2 SYDVKM. Trimming took 5 bases from V and 1 from J; bases not matched to a gene: 20. In DNA form, the CDR3 reads TGTGCCAGCAGTCTAGGAAGGGGACAGCGACTGGCCCTTTCTGGAAACACCATATATTTT. Protein product: CASSLGRGQRLALSGNTIYF.

This clone has more than one count but fewer than ten. V and J are TRBV3-1 (or the pseudogene TRBV3-2) and TRBJ1-6; the D is unclear. V dropped 0 bases and J dropped 4 bases, with 16 bases sitting between them. Germline-derived CDR1 and CDR2 are LGHDT and YNNKEL (reference sequence). This CDR3 has 18 residues. CDR3 in amino acids: CASSQDTGVVFYNSPLHF. CDR3 nucleotides: TGTGCCAGCAGCCAAGATACGGGAGTCGTATTTTATAATTCACCCCTCCACTTT.

The rearrangement joins TRBV6-2 or TRBV6-3 to TRBJ2-5; TRBD1 agrees at 7 bases. Germline CDR1 MNHEY, CDR2 SVGEGT. Losses at the gene ends were 0 bases for V and 7 bases for J; bases not matched to a gene: 5. The CDR3 length is 14 residues. CDR3 in amino acids: CASSYSKWTGTQYF. CDR3 nucleotide sequence: TGTGCCAGCAGTTACTCGAAGTGGACAGGGACCCAGTACTTC.

The chain has TRBV9 and TRBJ1-2; TRBD1 aligns across 10 bases. The CDR3 loop spans 17 amino acids. Per germline, CDR1 SGDLS and CDR2 YYNGEE. The junction had 15 bases not matched to a gene; V was cut back by 3 bases and J by 7 bases. CDR3 sequence reads: CASSGRDRGLRAGGYTF. The CDR3 DNA is TGTGCCAGCAGCGGACGGGACAGGGGTTTACGAGCGGGTGGCTACACCTTC.

This sequence joins TRBV5-5 and TRBJ1-1; D unresolved. The CDR3 has 14 amino acids. Trimming removed 5 bases from V and 3 bases from J, with 14 bases in between. The V gene's germline CDR1 is SGHKS and CDR2 YYEKEE (reference sequence). The CDR3 reads CASSRSLTDTEAFF. CDR3 DNA sequence: TGTGCCAGCAGTAGGAGCCTGACGGACACTGAAGCTTTCTTT. The variable domain in full, completed from reference TRBV5-5 and TRBJ1-1, reads DAGVTQSPTHLIKTRGQQVTLRCSPISGHKSVSWYQQVLGQGPQFIFQYYEKEERGRGNFPDRFSARQFPNYSSELNVNALLLGDSALYLCASSRSLTDTEAFFGQGTRLTVV.

The CDR3 sequence is CASSSLQGAGYEQYF. CDR3 sequence (DNA): TGTGCCAGCAGCTCCCTTCAGGGGGCGGGCTACGAGCAGTACTTC. The chain links TRBV5-5 to TRBJ2-7, with TRBD1 matching over 8 bases. With V trimmed by 3 bases and J by 3 bases, 8 bases remained unmatched. The CDR3 runs to 15 residues. CDR1 and CDR2 (germline): SGHKS, YYEKEE (reference sequence).

The chain carries TRBV28 and TRBJ1-2, with TRBD1 matching 9 bases. The CDR3 is 14 residues long. Germline lookup yields CDR1 MDHEN and CDR2 SYDVKM. J was trimmed by 0 bases and V by 6 bases; bases with no gene match: 2. This CDR3 reads CASRRTGANYGYTF. CDR3 sequence (DNA): TGTGCCAGCAGGCGGACAGGGGCTAACTATGGCTACACCTTC.

This sequence joins TRBV19 and TRBJ2-5, with D possibly matching TRBD2 (7 bases). V was cut by 3 bases and J by 1 base, with 15 bases left in between. Germline-derived CDR1 and CDR2 are LNHDA and SQIVND (reference sequence). CDR3 length: 16 residues. CDR3 amino acids: CASSMGGGHRQETQYF. CDR3 coding DNA: TGTGCCAGTAGTATGGGAGGGGGGCATCGCCAAGAGACCCAGTACTTC.

V is TRBV5-1 and J is TRBJ1-6, with 7 positions matching TRBD1. Trimming at V came to 3 bases and at J to 11 bases, leaving 17 bases not matched to a gene. This CDR3 comprises 17 residues. The germline V gene has CDR1 SGHRS and CDR2 YFSETQ. For the CDR3, the DNA is TGCGCCAGCAGCTCCAATGAGGGGGCAGGGCGCGCCGCACCCCTCCACTTT. Its protein product is CASSSNEGAGRAAPLHF.

J is TRBJ2-7 and V is TRBV15, with TRBD2 matching over 11 bases. After removal of 1 base from V and 4 bases from J, the junction contained 3 bases not matched to a gene. This CDR3 region has 15 residues. Germline V gene data show CDR1 as LNHNV and CDR2 as YYDKDF (reference sequence). CDR3 DNA sequence: TGTGCCACCAGCAGAGTAACTAGCGGGAGATACGAGCAGTACTTC. Its translation: CATSRVTSGRYEQYF.

This chain joins TRBV30 and TRBJ1-2; D unresolved. CDR1 and CDR2 (germline): GTSNPN, SVGIG (reference sequence). V was pared by 3 bases and J by 4 bases, with 12 bases between. CDR3 length: 13 amino acids. The CDR3: CAWRASGTYGYTF. The CDR3 nucleotides read TGTGCCTGGAGGGCCTCAGGTACCTATGGCTACACCTTC.

The genes are TRBV5-1 and TRBJ1-2; D is uncertain. Between the trimmed V and J ends, which lost 0 bases and 8 bases, there was a span of 14 bases. CDR1 and CDR2 (germline): SGHRS, YFSETQ. CDR3 length: 14 amino acids. The CDR3 reads CASSLGEGPGGYTF. In nucleotides, the CDR3 is TGCGCCAGCAGCTTGGGCGAGGGCCCCGGAGGCTACACCTTC.

This chain connects TRBV19 to TRBJ1-6, with 11 bases matching TRBD1. This CDR3 spans 18 amino acids. Per germline, CDR1 LNHDA and CDR2 SQIVND (reference sequence). With V trimmed by 4 bases and J by 9 bases, 14 bases remained unmatched. The CDR3 DNA is TGTGCCAGTAGTACCCTCGGGACAGGGGGTATTTTCAGTTCACCCCTCCACTTT. This translates into CASSTLGTGGIFSSPLHF.